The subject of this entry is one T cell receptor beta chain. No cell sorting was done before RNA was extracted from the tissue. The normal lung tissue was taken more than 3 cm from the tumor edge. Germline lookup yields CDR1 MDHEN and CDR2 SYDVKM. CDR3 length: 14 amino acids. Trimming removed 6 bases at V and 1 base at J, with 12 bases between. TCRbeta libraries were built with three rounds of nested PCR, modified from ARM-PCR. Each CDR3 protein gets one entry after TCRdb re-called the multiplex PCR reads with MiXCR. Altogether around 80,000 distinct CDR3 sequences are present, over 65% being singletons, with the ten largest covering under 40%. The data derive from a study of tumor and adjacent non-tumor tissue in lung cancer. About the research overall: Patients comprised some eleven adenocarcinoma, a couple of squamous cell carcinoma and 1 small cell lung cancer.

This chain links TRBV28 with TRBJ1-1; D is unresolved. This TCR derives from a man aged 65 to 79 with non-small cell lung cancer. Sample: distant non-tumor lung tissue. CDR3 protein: CASRTRRPNTEAFF. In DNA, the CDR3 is TGTGCCAGCAGGACGAGGCGGCCGAACACTGAAGCTTTCTTT.